Listed below are T cell receptor beta chains from one sample, sequenced in a study of T cells in Graves' hyperthyroidism and ophthalmopathy. TCRdb re-derived calls from the multiplex PCR reads in MiXCR, one entry per CDR3 protein. The sample has a few hundred thousand distinct CDR3 sequences, 40% to 50% seen once. The specimen sequenced was peripheral blood or thyroid tissue (not recorded which). The receptors here all came from an adult woman with Graves' disease, either hyperthyroidism or ophthalmopathy (not recorded which). Each CDR3 is given with its conserved first and last residue. D genes are given only for firm matches. Rows may omit the clone size; those that give it use once, few, many or a size class.

V gene	J gene	D gene	clone size	CDR3 DNA	CDR3 protein
TRBV19	TRBJ1-1	NA	many	TGTGCCAGTAGTATTGGAATTCCAAGCACTGAAGCTTTCTTT	CASSIGIPSTEAFF
TRBV9	TRBJ2-5	NA	NA	TGTGCCAGCAGCGTTAACAGGGGAGGCTTTGAGACCCAGTACTTC	CASSVNRGGFETQYF
TRBV7-9	TRBJ2-7	NA	NA	TGTGCCAGCAGGCTGGCCGGACAGAACTACGAGCAGTACTTC	CASRLAGQNYEQYF
TRBV7-9	TRBJ2-5	TRBD2	NA	TGTGCCAGCAACCTAGCGGGGGAAGCACAAGAGACCCAGTACTTC	CASNLAGEAQETQYF
TRBV20-1	TRBJ1-1	NA	NA	TGCAGTGCTAGACCCCCAAGTTCGAGGACTGAAGCTTTCTTT	CSARPPSSRTEAFF
TRBV20-1	TRBJ2-5	TRBD2	NA	TGCAGTGCCAGCCGGGAGGGGGGGGAGACCCAGTACTTC	CSASREGGETQYF
TRBV20-1	TRBJ2-7	NA	NA	TGCAGTGCTAGACAGGGTTCCCAGCAGTACTTC	CSARQGSQQYF
TRBV7-9	TRBJ1-5	TRBD1	few	TGTGCCAGCAGCCAAGGACAGGTGGGGAATCAGCCCCAGCATTTT	CASSQGQVGNQPQHF
TRBV10-3	TRBJ1-1	NA	NA	TGTGCCATCAGCTTGGCCGGGCAGGGCGGCGGGGCCACTGAAGCTTTCTTT	CAISLAGQGGGATEAFF
TRBV20-1	TRBJ2-2	NA	NA	TGCAGTGCTAGAGACCTGCTCTCCGGGACTGGGGCGAACACCGGGGAGCTGTTTTTT	CSARDLLSGTGANTGELFF
TRBV20-1	TRBJ1-2	NA	many	TGCAGTGCTAGAGGCTCCCAGTTCTATGGCTACACCTTC	CSARGSQFYGYTF
TRBV7-3	TRBJ1-1	NA	NA	TGCGCCAGCAGCCGGTCAGGGATCAGCACTGAAGCTTTCTTT	CASSRSGISTEAFF
TRBV20-1	TRBJ2-5	TRBD1	few	TGCAGTGCTTCCCCAGGACAGGGACGGACCCAGTACTTC	CSASPGQGRTQYF
TRBV29-1	TRBJ2-5	TRBD2	NA	TGCAGCGTTGTTCCTAGCGGGAGAAGGATTCGAGAGACCCAGTACTTC	CSVVPSGRRIRETQYF